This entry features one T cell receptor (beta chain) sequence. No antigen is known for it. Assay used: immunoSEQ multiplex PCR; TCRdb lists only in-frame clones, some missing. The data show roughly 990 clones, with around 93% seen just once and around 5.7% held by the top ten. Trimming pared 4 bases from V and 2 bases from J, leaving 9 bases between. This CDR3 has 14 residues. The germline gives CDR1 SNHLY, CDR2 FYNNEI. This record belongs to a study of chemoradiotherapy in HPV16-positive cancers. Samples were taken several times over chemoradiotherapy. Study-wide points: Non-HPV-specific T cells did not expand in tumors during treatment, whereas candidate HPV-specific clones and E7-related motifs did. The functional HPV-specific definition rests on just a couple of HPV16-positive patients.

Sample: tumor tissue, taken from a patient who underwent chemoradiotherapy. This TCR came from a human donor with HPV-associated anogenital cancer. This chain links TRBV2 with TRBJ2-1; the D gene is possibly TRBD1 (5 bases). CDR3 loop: CASSVMTAYNEQFF. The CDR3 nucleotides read TGTGCCAGCAGTGTTATGACAGCCTACAATGAGCAGTTCTTC.